The 9 T cell receptor beta chains below come from one sample, sequenced in a study of T cells in Graves' hyperthyroidism and ophthalmopathy. TCR beta CDR3 regions were amplified from RNA. HTBI primers were used for first-round RT-PCR of the TCR CDR3. TCRdb processed the multiplex PCR reads anew with MiXCR; each CDR3 protein has one entry. The data show under 450,000 distinct CDR3 sequences, roughly 17% seen once. Source material: blood. The receptors shown here come from a woman between 25 and 40 years old with Graves' hyperthyroidism that later progressed to Graves' ophthalmopathy.

A single count supports this clonotype. The chain employs TRBV5-1 and TRBJ1-3, with D tentatively TRBD1 (5 bases). The CDR3 runs 17 residues. V lost 6 bases and J lost 0, with 19 bases in between. From germline, CDR1 is SGHRS and CDR2 YFSETQ. The CDR3, as DNA: TGCGCCAGCAACCCTACAATTGGGGGTAACTCTGGAAACACCATATATTTT. This translates into CASNPTIGGNSGNTIYF.

This clonotype was observed a handful of times. Mismatch with germline at one junction end may stem from a read error. The CDR3 spells CASTGVNRPQHF. DNA of the CDR3: TGTGCCAGCACTGGAGTCAATCGGCCCCAGCATTTT. The V gene is TRBV2, the J gene TRBJ1-5; unclear D gene. Germline lookup yields CDR1 SNHLY and CDR2 FYNNEI. The CDR3 length is 12 residues.

V gene TRBV19 combines with J gene TRBJ2-2; no clear D. The ends were cut back, 1 base at V and 10 bases at J, with 25 bases in the middle. The CDR3 contains 18 residues. The germline V gene has CDR1 LNHDA and CDR2 SQIVND (reference sequence). CDR3 bases: TGTGCCAGTAGTATAGTAAGGCCCGGGTGGAGAACTTCGGAGGAGCTGTTTTTT. Protein sequence: CASSIVRPGWRTSEELFF.

This clonotype was recorded at least ten times. V usage is TRBV18 and J usage is TRBJ2-5, with a tentative D call TRBD2 (6 bases). CDR3 size: 15 residues. With 5 bases removed from V and 0 bases from J, the gap between germline ends came to 13 bases. CDR1 and CDR2 from the germline V gene are KGHSH and LQKENI. For the CDR3, the DNA is TGTGCCAGCTCAGGACCGGGACTGAACCAAGAGACCCAGTACTTC. It specifies CASSGPGLNQETQYF.

This sequence joins TRBV11-3 and TRBJ2-7; D may be TRBD1 (6 bases). This CDR3 is built from 13 residues. Per the germline V gene, CDR1 is SGHNT and CDR2 is YENEEA. The V end was cut by 5 bases, the J end by 3 bases, with 11 bases between. The CDR3: CASSLRQDYEQYF. As DNA, the CDR3 is TGTGCCAGCAGCCTTAGACAGGACTACGAGCAGTACTTC.

This clonotype was seen a single time. V is TRBV5-1 and J is TRBJ1-1; 9 bases line up with TRBD1. Germline V gene sequence: CDR1 SGHRS, CDR2 YFSETQ. V shed 7 bases, J shed 1 base, and the junction held 14 bases outside the gene matches. The CDR3 covers 17 residues. The CDR3 sequence is CASHNPFTGQGNTEAFF. DNA of the CDR3: TGCGCCAGCCACAACCCGTTTACGGGACAGGGGAACACTGAAGCTTTCTTT.

This clonotype was recorded a few times. The V gene is TRBV30, the J gene TRBJ2-2; 8 bases are a match to TRBD1. V shed 3 bases, J shed 5 bases, and the junction held 11 bases outside the gene matches. There are 16 residues in the CDR3. CDR1 is GTSNPN and CDR2 is SVGIG in the germline V gene (reference sequence). The CDR3 nucleotides are TGTGCCTGGAGCGCGTACCGGGACAGGTCGACCGGGGAGCTGTTTTTT. Amino acids: CAWSAYRDRSTGELFF.

The V and J genes are TRBV5-1 and TRBJ2-3; 11 nucleotides align to TRBD2. With 1 base clipped from V and 5 bases from J, the junction kept 3 bases outside the gene matches. Germline V CDR1 and CDR2: SGHRS, YFSETQ. The CDR3 is 15 residues long. The CDR3 DNA reads as TGCGCCAGCAGCTTGTTCACTAGCGGGGGAGATACGCAGTATTTT. It encodes CASSLFTSGGDTQYF.

This clonotype was seen repeatedly, ten times or more. The chain uses TRBV6-1 and TRBJ2-3, with 7 nucleotides matching TRBD1. Germline V gene sequence: CDR1 MNHNS, CDR2 SASEGT. V lost 1 base to trimming and J lost 4 bases; unmatched junction nucleotides: 2. This CDR3 has 14 residues. CDR3 nucleotide sequence: TGTGCCAGCAGTGAAGGACAGGGCCCAGATACGCAGTATTTT. It codes for CASSEGQGPDTQYF.